This TCR beta chain was sequenced during a study of CD8 T cells in ankylosing spondylitis. Study conclusions and caveats: Some of these motif variants have turned up before, in reports on reactive arthritis synovial fluid and blood. In ankylosing spondylitis blood, a motif of 7 to 9 highly homologous TCR beta variants appeared characteristic. Within peripheral blood, clones linked to disease were CD8+ and relatively rare. Disease-associated clones were reportedly significantly overrepresented in matched ankylosing spondylitis synovial fluid.

On this clonotype itself: Its target is unknown.

As the method for making TCR beta libraries, quantitative 5'-RACE with molecular barcodes was used. TCRdb analysed the 5' RACE reads with MiXCR anew, one entry per CDR3 protein. The sample includes about 330,000 distinct CDR3 sequences, 7% to 9% of them seen just once. This receptor was obtained from a male donor with ankylosing spondylitis. The sequencing input was blood, either unsorted or a sorted T cell fraction (not recorded which).

The CDR3 sequence: CSARRSSNEKLFF. The DNA of the CDR3 is TGCAGCGCTCGCCGGTCAAGTAATGAAAAACTGTTTTTT. The chain links TRBV29-1 to TRBJ1-4, with D unclear. The germline CDR1 and CDR2 sequences are SQVTM and ANQGSEA. This CDR3 region has 13 residues. V dropped 7 bases and J dropped 4 bases, with 13 bases sitting between them.